The T cell receptor beta chain described here comes from a study of T cells after yellow fever vaccination. Overall study: EM, EMRA, CM and Tscm memory subsets were separated by sorting (using CD3, CD45RA, CCR7 and CD95). Whole-study findings and limits: The secondary response was weaker but peaked faster, day 5 versus 15.

This clonotype showed up many times. TCRdb fed the 5' RACE reads into MiXCR, producing one record per CDR3 protein. Altogether over 35,000 distinct CDR3 sequences are present, 5% to 8% being singletons, with the ten largest covering more than 9%. This sample comprised PBMCs, either bulk or a sorted T-cell subset (CD4+, CD8+, memory, or dextramer-sorted; not recorded which), obtained 45 days after the yellow fever booster vaccination. This receptor was identified in a man aged 25 to 40 who received the YFV17D yellow fever vaccine.

CDR3 sequence (DNA): TGTGCCAGCAGCCAGACTAGCGGGGGCACAGATACGCAGTATTTT. Its translation: CASSQTSGGTDTQYF. The chain recombines TRBV7-2 with TRBJ2-3, with 11 bases lining up with TRBD2. There are 15 residues in the CDR3. With V trimmed by 5 bases and J by 1 base, 2 bases remained unmatched. CDR1 and CDR2 (germline): SGHTA, FQGNSA. Full variable domain (remainder filled in from reference TRBV7-2 and TRBJ2-3): GAGVSQSPSNKVTEKGKDVELRCDPISGHTALYWYRQSLGQGLEFLIYFQGNSAPDKSGLPSDRFSAERTGGSVSTLTIQRTQQEDSAVYLCASSQTSGGTDTQYFGPGTRLTVL.